What follows are 27 T cell receptor beta chains derived from one specimen sequenced in a study of blood T cell repertoires in COVID-19. Data came from immunoSEQ multiplex PCR; TCRdb stores just in-frame clones and leaves some out. The repertoire includes approximately 300,000 clones, more than 85% of them detected once, and about 4.6% sits in the top ten. The sequencing sample was made of peripheral blood. The origin of the receptors is a man in his forties with acute or convalescent COVID-19.

V is TRBV29-1 and J is TRBJ2-2; D is possibly TRBD1 (6 bases). The length of the CDR3 is 12 residues. Germline CDR1 is SQVTM and CDR2 is ANQGSEA. V was shortened by 7 bases and J by 5 bases, with 11 bases between the two germline ends. The chain's CDR3 is CSGNQGTGELFF. CDR3 sequence (DNA): TGCAGCGGAAACCAGGGGACCGGGGAGCTGTTTTTT.

The chain joins TRBV5-5 to TRBJ1-3, with D perhaps matching TRBD1 (5 bases). Trimming cost V 1 base and J 5 bases, with 13 bases left between them. From germline, CDR1 is SGHKS and CDR2 YYEKEE (reference sequence). This CDR3 is 15 amino acids long. The CDR3 here is CASSLSAGLRNTIYF. CDR3 DNA: TGTGCCAGCAGCTTGTCTGCAGGGCTACGAAACACCATATATTTT.

The rearrangement joins TRBV5-4 to TRBJ2-3, with 7 nucleotides matching TRBD1. After removal of 4 bases from V and 2 bases from J, the junction contained 10 bases not matched to a gene. Germline V CDR1 and CDR2: SGHNT, YYREEE (reference sequence). The CDR3 has 16 residues. Written as DNA, the CDR3 is TGTGCCAGCAGCCGATCCGGGACAGTATTCACAGATACGCAGTATTTT. Translating it yields CASSRSGTVFTDTQYF.

The chain carries TRBV28 and TRBJ2-7; D may be TRBD1 (6 bases). CDR3 length: 12 amino acids. Germline loops: CDR1 MDHEN, CDR2 SYDVKM. Trimming took 6 bases from V and 3 from J, leaving 9 bases between them. The CDR3 loop reads CASRSGHYEQYF. The DNA for the CDR3 is TGTGCCAGCAGGTCGGGACACTACGAGCAGTACTTC. Full variable domain (missing parts from reference TRBV28 and TRBJ2-7): DVKVTQSSRYLVKRTGEKVFLECVQDMDHENMFWYRQDPGLGLRLIYFSYDVKMKEKGDIPEGYSVSREKKERFSLILESASTNQTSMYLCASRSGHYEQYFGPGTRLTVT.

The chain joins TRBV5-1 to TRBJ1-1; D perhaps matches TRBD1 (6 bases). CDR3 length equals 16 residues. Germline assignment: CDR1 SGHRS and CDR2 YFSETQ. V gave up 0 bases and J gave up 0 bases, with 12 bases separating them. As DNA, the CDR3 is TGCGCCAGCAGCTTGGGTAGGGGGTACATGAACACTGAAGCTTTCTTT. As protein: CASSLGRGYMNTEAFF.

The chain joins TRBV4-1 to TRBJ1-4; no clear D gene. V gave up 3 bases and J gave up 8 bases, with 13 bases separating them. Germline CDR1 and CDR2: MGHRA and YSYEKL. The CDR3 is 14 residues long. The CDR3 is CASSQEFFQEKLFF. CDR3 DNA: TGCGCCAGCAGCCAGGAGTTCTTCCAGGAAAAACTGTTTTTT.

J is TRBJ1-5 and V is TRBV15; TRBD1 is a possible D gene (6 bases). Between the trimmed V and J ends, which lost 5 bases and 11 bases, there was a span of 13 bases. CDR3 size: 12 residues. CDR1 and CDR2 from the germline V gene are LNHNV and YYDKDF (reference sequence). The CDR3 region has the DNA TGTGCCACCAGCCCAGGGGCTAGGTCCCAGCATTTT. Its protein is CATSPGARSQHF.

The rearrangement uses TRBV7-9 and TRBJ2-7; 9 bases fit TRBD1. There are 16 residues in the CDR3. Germline V lookup: CDR1 SEHNR, CDR2 FQNEAQ (reference sequence). J gave up 3 bases and V 4 bases, and 10 bases lay outside the gene matches. CDR3 in amino acids: CASSSTRTGVNYEQYF. In DNA, the CDR3 is TGTGCCAGCAGCTCCACCCGGACAGGGGTGAACTACGAGCAGTACTTC.

The genes are TRBV12-5 and TRBJ2-1; the match to TRBD2 covers 7 bases. CDR3 length: 12 residues. V shed 6 bases, J shed 9 bases, and the junction held 5 bases outside the gene matches. Germline values: CDR1 LGHNT, CDR2 FRNRAP. CDR3 protein: CASGRLAGEQFF. In DNA, the CDR3 is TGTGCTAGTGGGCGACTAGCCGGTGAGCAGTTCTTC.

The chain recombines TRBV9 with TRBJ1-2; no firm D call. Deletions cut 4 bases from V and 2 bases from J, with 9 bases between. CDR3 length equals 13 residues. Germline CDR1 reads SGDLS; CDR2 reads YYNGEE. This chain's CDR3 is CASSRDTNYGYTF. The CDR3 DNA reads as TGTGCCAGCAGCCGTGACACCAACTATGGCTACACCTTC.

The chain links TRBV2 to TRBJ2-7, with TRBD1 as a possible D gene (5 bases). CDR3 size: 15 residues. Germline CDR1 SNHLY, CDR2 FYNNEI. Trimming pared 7 bases from V and 3 bases from J, leaving 19 bases between. CDR3 amino acids: CASNSLSAGRYEQYF. CDR3 DNA sequence: TGTGCCAGCAATTCCCTCTCGGCAGGGCGCTACGAGCAGTACTTC.

This clone was seen just once. V is TRBV19 and J is TRBJ2-7, with 7 positions matching TRBD1. Unmatched junction bases numbered 7, after V lost 3 bases and J lost 2 bases. The germline V gene has CDR1 LNHDA and CDR2 SQIVND (reference sequence). CDR3 length: 15 residues. The CDR3 reads CASSIAGTETYEQYF. The CDR3 DNA reads TGTGCCAGTAGTATTGCCGGGACAGAAACCTACGAGCAGTACTTC.

This clone appeared a single time. The gene calls are TRBV7-2 and TRBJ1-4; 8 bases are a match to TRBD1. This CDR3 is built from 14 residues. Germline-derived CDR1 and CDR2 are SGHTA and FQGNSA. The junction had 0 bases not matched to a gene; V was cut back by 3 bases and J by 3 bases. As DNA, the CDR3 is TGTGCCAGCAGCTTGGACAGGGCTAATGAAAAACTGTTTTTT. It encodes CASSLDRANEKLFF. Supplemented by reference TRBV7-2 and TRBJ1-4, the full variable domain reads GAGVSQSPSNKVTEKGKDVELRCDPISGHTALYWYRQSLGQGLEFLIYFQGNSAPDKSGLPSDRFSAERTGGSVSTLTIQRTQQEDSAVYLCASSLDRANEKLFFGSGTQLSVL.

This chain links TRBV30 with TRBJ1-6; D unresolved. Germline V lookup: CDR1 GTSNPN, CDR2 SVGIG (reference sequence). This CDR3 has 14 residues. V lost 8 bases, J lost 7 bases, and 18 bases lay in between. The CDR3 region is CARQSGRGNSPLHF. DNA for the CDR3: TGTGCCAGGCAGTCGGGCCGAGGGAATTCACCCCTCCACTTT.

The gene calls are TRBV5-1 and TRBJ2-1; TRBD2 might be the D (6 bases). Trimming removed 7 bases at V and 3 bases at J, with 17 bases between. Per the germline V gene, CDR1 is SGHRS and CDR2 is YFSETQ. The CDR3 covers 15 residues. In nucleotides, the CDR3 is TGCGCCAGCGAGCCCTCAGGGACTTACTACAATGAGCAGTTCTTC. Protein: CASEPSGTYYNEQFF.

The chain recombines TRBV25-1 with TRBJ1-2, with D perhaps TRBD1 (5 bases). Trimming cost V 2 bases and J 7 bases, with 11 bases left between them. Germline V gene sequence: CDR1 MGHDK, CDR2 SYGVNS. CDR3 length: 13 amino acids. Here the CDR3 reads CASSEIRGTGYTF. In DNA, the CDR3 is TGTGCCAGCAGTGAAATTAGGGGCACTGGCTACACCTTC.

V gene TRBV19 combines with J gene TRBJ1-5; the match to TRBD1 covers 7 bases. Trimming removed 3 bases from V and 7 bases from J; junction bases left unmatched: 9. The CDR3 sequence is 15 residues long. Germline values: CDR1 LNHDA, CDR2 SQIVND (reference sequence). For the CDR3, the DNA is TGTGCCAGTAGTATGGTACAGGGGTCAAACCAGCCCCAGCATTTT. Its translation is CASSMVQGSNQPQHF.

This clone appeared once. The chain couples TRBV29-1 to TRBJ1-1; no reliable D call. V shed 4 bases and J shed 4 bases, with 7 bases lying between them. The CDR3 runs to 11 residues. Germline V gene lookup returns CDR1 SQVTM and CDR2 ANQGSEA. CDR3 sequence (DNA): TGCAGCGTTGTTGGCGGCACTGAAGCTTTCTTT. This codes for CSVVGGTEAFF.

This chain links TRBV7-8 with TRBJ2-4; no firm D call. Germline loops: CDR1 SGHVS, CDR2 FQNEAQ. Trimming stripped 5 bases from V and 7 bases from J, with 12 bases between. This CDR3 has 13 amino acids. The CDR3 sequence is CASSPFLFNIQYF. As DNA, the CDR3 is TGTGCCAGCAGCCCCTTCCTGTTTAACATTCAGTACTTC.

The rearrangement joins TRBV5-6 to TRBJ1-4, with D perhaps TRBD1 (5 bases). This CDR3 comprises 16 residues. Trimming shortened V by 0 bases and J by 4 bases, and 13 bases separated the two germline ends. Germline-derived CDR1 and CDR2 are SGHDT and YYEEEE. The CDR3: CASSLDPGLLNEKLFF. Here the CDR3 DNA reads TGTGCCAGCAGCTTGGATCCGGGACTGCTTAATGAAAAACTGTTTTTT.

This chain uses TRBV19 with TRBJ2-6; possibly TRBD1 for D (6 bases). The CDR3 length is 17 residues. In germline, CDR1 is LNHDA, CDR2 SQIVND (reference sequence). V dropped 5 bases and J dropped 1 base, with 15 bases sitting between them. The CDR3 nucleotides read TGTGCCAGTAGTGTCCAGGGGCTTCTGTCTGGGGCCAACGTCCTGACTTTC. Its translation: CASSVQGLLSGANVLTF.

V gene TRBV10-3 combines with J gene TRBJ2-7; 8 positions agree with TRBD1. The CDR3 runs to 16 residues. Per germline, CDR1 ENHRY and CDR2 SYGVKD. Trimming removed 6 bases from V and 3 bases from J; junction bases left unmatched: 13. The CDR3 is CAIRDRGTGGDYEQYF. Written as DNA, the CDR3 is TGTGCCATCAGAGACAGGGGAACTGGGGGAGACTACGAGCAGTACTTC.

This chain connects TRBV6-1 to TRBJ1-4, with D tentatively TRBD1 (5 bases). From germline, CDR1 is MNHNS and CDR2 SASEGT. V was pared by 2 bases and J by 5 bases, with 18 bases between. The CDR3 is 17 amino acids. The CDR3 DNA follows: TGTGCCAGCAGTGAATTGTACCGGGGGGAGCTAAATGAAAAACTGTTTTTT. The encoded protein is CASSELYRGELNEKLFF.

This sequence joins TRBV6-2 or TRBV6-3 and TRBJ1-5; 7 nucleotides align to TRBD1. The CDR3 has 17 residues. From germline, CDR1 is MNHEY and CDR2 SVGEGT. The V gene end was trimmed by 4 bases and the J gene end by 0 bases; junction bases not matched to a gene: 9. The CDR3 sequence is CASSSSYRGYSNQPQHF. For the CDR3, the DNA is TGTGCCAGCAGTTCCAGCTACAGGGGCTATAGCAATCAGCCCCAGCATTTT.

The V and J genes are TRBV7-6 and TRBJ2-7, with TRBD2 matching over 13 bases. Germline-derived CDR1 and CDR2 are SGHVS and FNYEAQ. The ends lost 1 base at V and 6 bases at J; junction bases unmatched: 6. CDR3 length: 16 residues. The CDR3, as DNA: TGTGCCAGCAGCTTAGAAGAAAGACTAGCGGGGGGCGAGCAGTACTTC. It encodes CASSLEERLAGGEQYF.

CDR3 sequence (DNA): TGTGCCTGGAGTAAGGGACAGGAGAACACTGAAGCTTTCTTT. Translation: CAWSKGQENTEAFF. The rearrangement uses TRBV30 and TRBJ1-1, with 8 bases aligning to TRBD1. The CDR3 has 14 residues. Germline V gene sequence: CDR1 GTSNPN, CDR2 SVGIG (reference sequence). The V and J ends lost 2 bases and 1 base, in that order; junction bases with no gene match: 3.

The CDR3 DNA is TGTGCCAGCAGTCCAAGGAGGCCTAGGAACACTGAAGCTTTCTTT. It encodes CASSPRRPRNTEAFF. This chain uses TRBV27 with TRBJ1-1, with no clear D. Trimming took off 5 bases at V and 1 base at J, with 14 bases between the two ends. The CDR3 runs to 15 residues. Germline V lookup: CDR1 MNHEY, CDR2 SMNVEV (reference sequence).